The sample holds one count of the clone carrying this T cell receptor (beta chain). Its antigen is not known. There are 14 residues in the CDR3. The germline CDR1 and CDR2 sequences are GTSNPN and SVGIG (reference sequence). V shed 5 bases and J shed 0 bases, with 11 bases lying between them. This sample is part of a study of OX40 agonist ivuxolimab in advanced cancers. About the research overall: Partial responses were recorded for three patients, including one with hepatocellular carcinoma and two with cutaneous melanoma.

Sequencing used immunoSEQ multiplex PCR; TCRdb keeps in-frame clones, though not all of them. The table shows about 54,000 clones, with over 80% occurring only once. Study results and limitations: Clonal expansion was seen in CD4+ and CD8+ blood T cells by week 6 at 0.1 to 3.0 mg/kg. More expanded clones were seen, on average, in CD8+ T cells than in CD4+.

The receptor's source is an adult with an advanced solid tumor such as melanoma, head and neck, liver or kidney cancer. The genes are TRBV30 and TRBJ1-5; D gene uncertain. Specimen: CD4+ or CD8+ T cells sorted from blood, collected in a trial of the OX40 agonist ivuxolimab. CDR3 in amino acids: CAWDRGYSNQPQHF. The DNA of the CDR3 is TGTGCCTGGGATAGAGGCTATAGCAATCAGCCCCAGCATTTT. The full variable domain, completed using reference TRBV30 and TRBJ1-5, is SQTIHQWPATLVQPVGSPLSLECTVEGTSNPNLYWYRQAAGRGLQLLFYSVGIGQISSEVPQNLSASRPQDRQFILSSKKLLLSDSGFYLCAWDRGYSNQPQHFGDGTRLSIL.